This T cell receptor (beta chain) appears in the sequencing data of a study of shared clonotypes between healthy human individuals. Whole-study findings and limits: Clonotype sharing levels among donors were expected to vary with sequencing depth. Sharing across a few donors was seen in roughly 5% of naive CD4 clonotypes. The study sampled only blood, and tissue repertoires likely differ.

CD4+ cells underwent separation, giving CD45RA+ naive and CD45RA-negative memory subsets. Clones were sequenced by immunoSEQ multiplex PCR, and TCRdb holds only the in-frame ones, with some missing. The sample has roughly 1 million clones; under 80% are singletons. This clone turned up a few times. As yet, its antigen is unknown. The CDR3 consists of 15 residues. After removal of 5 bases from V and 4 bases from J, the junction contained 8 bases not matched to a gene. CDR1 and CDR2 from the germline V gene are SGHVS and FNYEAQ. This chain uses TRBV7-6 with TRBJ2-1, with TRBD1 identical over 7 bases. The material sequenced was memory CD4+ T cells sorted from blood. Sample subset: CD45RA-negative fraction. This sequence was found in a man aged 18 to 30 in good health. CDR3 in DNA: TGTGCCAGCAGCCCAGACAGGGTCCAGTACAATGAGCAGTTCTTC. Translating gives CASSPDRVQYNEQFF.